This T cell receptor beta chain was documented in a study of shared T cell receptors in the human thymus. The repertoire was sequenced with immunoSEQ multiplex PCR; TCRdb's copy has only in-frame clones and lacks some. The table lists hundreds of thousands of clones, roughly 94% of them singletons, with about 0.02% in the top ten. CDR1 is MNHNY and CDR2 is SVGAGI in the germline V gene (reference sequence). The CDR3 loop spans 12 amino acids. V was shortened by 5 bases and J by 2 bases, with 6 bases between the two germline ends. This receptor was taken from a human donor. The sample was thymocytes. The gene calls are TRBV6-6 and TRBJ1-1; D not certain. The CDR3 is CASSLSNTEAFF. In DNA form, the CDR3 reads TGTGCCAGCAGTCTGTCAAACACTGAAGCTTTCTTT.